This TCR beta chain was retrieved from a study of neurological immune-mediated disorders. 5'RACE with 10-nucleotide random UMIs generated the cDNA. The output of every sequencing run exceeded 180 million TCR-beta sequences, derived from 15-18 subjects. TCRdb ran MiXCR on the 5' RACE reads and lists one entry per CDR3 protein. The sample has tens of thousands of distinct CDR3 sequences, about 12% seen once. Study outcomes and limitations: CDR3 amino acid sequences found in expanded clones were never shared across subjects, suggesting private repertoires in all groups. Multiple sclerosis was found to have the least TCR clonal expansion, below healthy controls, and HTLV-1-associated myelopathy the most.

CDR1 and CDR2 from the germline V gene are SGHRS and YFSETQ. V lost 5 bases to trimming and J lost 2 bases; unmatched junction nucleotides: 6. The CDR3 is made up of 15 amino acids. This clonotype was seen many times. The antigen is undetermined. The receptor was derived from a female donor in good health. The chain has TRBV5-1 and TRBJ2-5; 10 nucleotides match TRBD1. The material sequenced was PBMCs. CDR3 nucleotide sequence: TGCGCCAGCAGTATCGGGACAGGGGCTCAAGAGACCCAGTACTTC. Amino acids: CASSIGTGAQETQYF.